The 8 T cell receptor beta chains listed next were all sequenced from one sample in a study of shared clonotypes between healthy human individuals. The assay was immunoSEQ multiplex PCR, and TCRdb's table has in-frame clones only and misses some. The data show 2 million to 2.5 million clones, 85% to 95% seen once. The specimen was naive CD4+ T cells from PBMCs. Subset defined: CD45RA+ positively selected. The origin of the receptors is a man aged 18 to 30 in good health. Some clones in this sample may be carry-over from other donors' samples.

The V and J genes are TRBV11-2 and TRBJ2-4; D may be TRBD2 (6 bases). The CDR3 is 17 residues long. Trimming took 1 base from V and 2 from J, leaving 15 bases between them. Germline V CDR1 and CDR2: SGHAT, FQNNGV. The CDR3 loop reads CASSLVSASAPKNIQYF. The DNA of the CDR3 is TGTGCCAGCAGCTTAGTTTCGGCTAGCGCGCCCAAAAACATTCAGTACTTC.

With respect to this clone: This CDR3 is also generated by other DNA sequences in the sample. This chain uses TRBV5-4 with TRBJ1-2; D remains unclear. V was clipped by 4 bases and J by 2 bases, with 12 bases between them. The CDR3 sequence is 14 residues long. Germline CDR1 and CDR2: SGHNT and YYREEE (reference sequence). The DNA of the CDR3 is TGTGCCAGCAGCCCGGGAGCAGTAAACTATGGCTACACCTTC. Amino acids: CASSPGAVNYGYTF.

The sample holds one count of this clone. The chain uses TRBV27 and TRBJ1-1, with 8 bases that match TRBD1. V lost 1 base to trimming and J lost 2 bases; unmatched junction nucleotides: 12. This CDR3 has 18 residues. Germline V CDR1 and CDR2: MNHEY, SMNVEV (reference sequence). The CDR3, as DNA: TGTGCCAGCAGTTTATATGGGTTAGGGACAGGCCTAAACACTGAAGCTTTCTTT. As protein: CASSLYGLGTGLNTEAFF.

This chain uses TRBV11-2 with TRBJ2-3, with TRBD2 matching 12 bases. After removal of 1 base from V and 5 bases from J, the junction contained 7 bases not matched to a gene. Germline V CDR1 and CDR2: SGHAT, FQNNGV. This CDR3 contains 17 residues. For the CDR3, the DNA is TGTGCCAGCAGCTTAGTCAGGACTAGCGGGATAGTAGATACGCAGTATTTT. This encodes CASSLVRTSGIVDTQYF.

In the case of this clone: This same CDR3 is encoded by further DNA sequences in the sample. The chain combines TRBV6-6 with TRBJ2-7; D remains ambiguous. The CDR3 sequence is 14 residues long. Germline CDR1 reads MNHNY; CDR2 reads SVGAGI (reference sequence). Between the trimmed V and J ends, which lost 0 bases and 0 bases, there was a span of 6 bases. The CDR3 nucleotides are TGTGCCAGCAGTTACTCGAGAACCTCCTACGAGCAGTACTTC. As protein: CASSYSRTSYEQYF.

The chain couples TRBV7-9 to TRBJ2-5, with unresolved D. This CDR3 is built from 14 residues. Trimming took 2 bases from V and 2 from J, leaving 9 bases between them. Germline-derived CDR1 and CDR2 are SEHNR and FQNEAQ (reference sequence). Here the CDR3 DNA reads TGTGCCAGCAGCTTAATGACCCAGCAAGAGACCCAGTACTTC. It codes for CASSLMTQQETQYF.

Concerning this clone: Other DNA sequences in this sample translate to the same CDR3. This sequence joins TRBV7-9 and TRBJ2-6; D is ambiguous. The CDR3 runs to 15 residues. Per germline, CDR1 SEHNR and CDR2 FQNEAQ (reference sequence). Trimming removed 2 bases from V and 1 base from J, with 6 bases in between. The CDR3: CASSLRVSGANVLTF. For the CDR3, the DNA is TGTGCCAGCAGCTTAAGGGTGTCTGGGGCCAACGTCCTGACTTTC.

The V call is TRBV6-6, the J call TRBJ2-5; TRBD1 agrees at 9 bases. The J call may not be correct, given that the DNA end is closer to TRBJ2-7. The CDR3 spans 15 residues. Germline lookup yields CDR1 MNHNY and CDR2 SVGAGI (reference sequence). This CDR3 reads CASRPGTGYLGEQYF. The CDR3 DNA follows: TGTGCCAGCAGGCCCGGGACAGGGTACCTTGGCGAGCAGTACTTC.